These 21 T cell receptor beta chains share one sample of origin, sequenced in a study of T cells expressing NK-cell markers. For each CDR3 protein, TCRdb gives one entry from its re-call of the 5' RACE reads, without DNA. The listing records about 140,000 distinct CDR3 sequences. The sample comprised blood T cells: a sorted CD56 or NKG2C T cell subset, CD4+ or CD8+ T cells, or bulk PBMC T cells (not recorded which). The receptors come from a man between 18 and 29 years old in good health.

The genes are TRBV12-3 or TRBV12-4 and TRBJ2-1; TCRdb proposes TRBD1, but this gene call is untestable without DNA. The CDR3 is 15 residues long. The CDR3 sequence: CASSLIAGVYNEQFF.

This chain links TRBV14 with TRBJ2-5; absent DNA, TCRdb's TRBD1 call cannot be checked. The CDR3 spans 15 residues. Germline V gives CDR1 SGHDN, CDR2 FVKESK. CDR3 amino acids: CASSHLGTDKETQYF.

The chain employs TRBV6-2 or TRBV6-3 and TRBJ2-6; TCRdb calls TRBD1, which cannot be checked without DNA. Looked up from germline, CDR1 is MNHEY and CDR2 is SVGEGT. The CDR3 length is 15 residues. The CDR3 sequence is CASSWDSSGANVLTF.

V and J are TRBV5-4 and TRBJ2-1. In germline, CDR1 is SGHNT, CDR2 YYREEE (reference sequence). The CDR3 covers 11 residues. The CDR3 region is CASSSGDEQFF.

This chain connects TRBV6-1 to TRBJ2-7. In germline, CDR1 is MNHNS, CDR2 SASEGT. The CDR3 length is 13 residues. The CDR3 sequence: CASAPDRRYEQYF.

This chain links TRBV5-1 with TRBJ2-5. Germline V gene lookup returns CDR1 SGHRS and CDR2 YFSETQ. The CDR3 extends over 12 amino acids. The CDR3 loop is CASSFFQETQYF. The entire variable domain, with the rest obtained from reference TRBV5-1 and TRBJ2-5, is as follows: KAGVTQTPRYLIKTRGQQVTLSCSPISGHRSVSWYQQTPGQGLQFLFEYFSETQRNKGNFPGRFSGRQFSNSRSEMNVSTLELGDSALYLCASSFFQETQYFGPGTRLLVL.

This CDR3 reads CASRARYNEQFF. The chain couples TRBV3-1 to TRBJ2-1. The CDR3 has 12 amino acids. The germline V gene encodes CDR1 LGHDT and CDR2 YNNKEL (reference sequence).

V usage is TRBV5-1 and J usage is TRBJ2-7; lacking DNA, the TRBD2 call made by TCRdb goes unchecked. The CDR3 runs to 20 residues. The germline CDR1 and CDR2 sequences are SGHRS and YFSETQ. The CDR3 is CASSMDSGQASGTPFYEQYF.

The chain recombines TRBV11-2 with TRBJ2-5; TCRdb proposes TRBD1, but this gene call is untestable without DNA. CDR1 and CDR2 from the germline V gene are SGHAT and FQNNGV. This CDR3 contains 16 residues. This CDR3 is CASSLDSGWDGETQYF. The entire variable domain, with the rest obtained from reference TRBV11-2 and TRBJ2-5, is as follows: EAGVAQSPRYKIIEKRQSVAFWCNPISGHATLYWYQQILGQGPKLLIQFQNNGVVDDSQLPKDRFSAERLKGVDSTLKIQPAKLEDSAVYLCASSLDSGWDGETQYFGPGTRLLVL.

The chain carries TRBV6-5 and TRBJ1-1. This CDR3 has 14 amino acids. Looked up from germline, CDR1 is MNHEY and CDR2 is SVGAGI. The CDR3 reads CASSYRQMNTEAFF.

This chain links TRBV24-1 with TRBJ2-3; TCRdb designates TRBD2, a call that cannot be tested without DNA. In germline, CDR1 is KGHDR, CDR2 SFDVKD. The CDR3 totals 14 residues. CDR3 protein: CASGGSRNTDTQYF.

The gene calls are TRBV11-2 and TRBJ2-5; no DNA is available, so the TRBD1 call from TCRdb remains unchecked. The CDR3 totals 15 residues. CDR1 and CDR2 (germline): SGHAT, FQNNGV. The CDR3 loop reads CASSSKTAYQETQYF.

The J gene is TRBJ2-1, the V gene TRBV30; lacking DNA, the TRBD2 call made by TCRdb goes unchecked. Looked up from germline, CDR1 is GTSNPN and CDR2 is SVGIG (reference sequence). CDR3 length: 16 amino acids. The CDR3 region is CAWSVTLAGAYNEQFF.

The chain couples TRBV21-1 to TRBJ2-5; lacking DNA, the TRBD1 call made by TCRdb goes unchecked. TRBV21-1 is classified as a pseudogene. The CDR3 totals 17 residues. CDR3 in amino acids: CASSKGTPGTDKETQYF.

This chain joins TRBV5-5 and TRBJ1-5; TCRdb picks TRBD1, but there is no DNA to check that call. Germline loops: CDR1 SGHKS, CDR2 YYEKEE (reference sequence). CDR3 length: 15 residues. CDR3 loop: CASSSTGGSNQPQHF.

The chain recombines TRBV29-1 with TRBJ2-2; TCRdb proposes TRBD2, but this gene call is untestable without DNA. The CDR3 extends over 14 amino acids. Germline V gene lookup returns CDR1 SQVTM and CDR2 ANQGSEA. The CDR3 here is CSVELLGKTGELFF.

The rearrangement joins TRBV12-3 or TRBV12-4 to TRBJ2-1; absent DNA, TCRdb's TRBD2 call cannot be checked. There are 15 residues in the CDR3. The chain's CDR3 is CVSSFGLDYYNEQFF.

The chain uses TRBV11-3 and TRBJ2-1. Germline CDR1 SGHNT, CDR2 YENEEA. The CDR3 runs 14 residues. The CDR3 protein is CASSLSQSYNEQFF.

The V call is TRBV7-9, the J call TRBJ2-1; no DNA is available, so the TRBD2 call from TCRdb remains unchecked. This CDR3 spans 12 amino acids. Germline loops: CDR1 SEHNR, CDR2 FQNEAQ (reference sequence). The CDR3 loop reads CASSFLVHEQFF.

The chain uses TRBV4-1 and TRBJ2-6. The CDR3 spans 17 residues. The germline V gene encodes CDR1 MGHRA and CDR2 YSYEKL. CDR3 sequence reads: CASSQVIGPSGANVLTF.

The chain employs TRBV19 and TRBJ2-1. Germline-derived CDR1 and CDR2 are LNHDA and SQIVND (reference sequence). CDR3 length equals 15 residues. CDR3 region: CASSIQFSSYNEQFF.